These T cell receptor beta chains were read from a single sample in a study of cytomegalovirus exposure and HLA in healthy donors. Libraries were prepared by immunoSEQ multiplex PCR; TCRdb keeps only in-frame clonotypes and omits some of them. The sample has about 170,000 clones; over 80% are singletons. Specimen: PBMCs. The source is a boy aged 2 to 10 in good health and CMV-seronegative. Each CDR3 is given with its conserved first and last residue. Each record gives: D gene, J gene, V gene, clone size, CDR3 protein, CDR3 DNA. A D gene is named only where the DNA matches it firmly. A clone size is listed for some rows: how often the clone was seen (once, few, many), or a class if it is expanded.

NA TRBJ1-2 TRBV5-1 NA CASSATSDSYELHGYTF TGCGCCAGCAGCGCAACGTCGGACAGTTACGAGCTACATGGCTACACCTTC
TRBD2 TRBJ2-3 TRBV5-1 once CATTAGGLTDTQYF TGCGCCACCACAGCGGGGGGCCTCACAGATACGCAGTATTTT
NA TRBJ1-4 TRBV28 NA CASSLNGGEKLFF TGTGCCAGCAGTTTAAACGGCGGCGAAAAACTGTTTTTT
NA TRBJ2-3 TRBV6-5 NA CASSQAVSTDTQYF TGTGCCAGCAGTCAAGCGGTTAGCACAGATACGCAGTATTTT
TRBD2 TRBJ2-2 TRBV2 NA CASGLAGVTGELFF TGTGCCAGCGGGCTAGCGGGGGTCACCGGGGAGCTGTTTTTT
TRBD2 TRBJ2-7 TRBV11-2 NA CASSFGSGGAYEQYF TGTGCCAGCAGCTTCGGATCCGGGGGGGCCTACGAGCAGTACTTC
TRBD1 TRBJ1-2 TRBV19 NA CASSEIAGQGSLYGYTF TGTGCCAGTAGTGAAATAGCGGGACAGGGGTCCCTCTATGGCTACACCTTC
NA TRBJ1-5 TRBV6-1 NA CATRTEGSNQPQHF TGTGCCACCCGAACGGAGGGTAGCAATCAGCCCCAGCATTTT
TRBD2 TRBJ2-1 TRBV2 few CASSLSWTSGDPRKFF TGTGCCAGCAGTCTATCTTGGACTAGCGGGGACCCGAGAAAGTTCTTC
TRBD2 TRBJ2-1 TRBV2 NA CASSSTSGGTYNEQFF TGTGCCAGCAGTTCGACTAGCGGGGGGACTTACAATGAGCAGTTCTTC
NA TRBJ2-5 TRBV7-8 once CASSLPGMEQETQYF TGTGCCAGCAGCTTACCGGGGATGGAACAAGAGACCCAGTACTTC
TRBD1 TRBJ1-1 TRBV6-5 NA CASSYSTAGGLTEAFF TGTGCCAGCAGTTACTCGACGGCAGGGGGGTTGACTGAAGCCTTCTTT
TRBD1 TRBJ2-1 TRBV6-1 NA CASSEELGQGVTFF TGTGCCAGCAGTGAAGAATTGGGACAGGGAGTAACGTTCTTC
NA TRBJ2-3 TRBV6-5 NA CASRTGYTGSDTQYF TGTGCCAGCAGAACAGGCTACACTGGTTCAGATACGCAGTATTTT
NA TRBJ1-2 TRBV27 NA CASGASRGYYLYGYTF TGTGCCAGCGGAGCTTCAAGGGGCTATTATCTCTATGGCTACACCTTC
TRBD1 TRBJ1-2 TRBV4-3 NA CASSQDRGPPGGYTF TGCGCCAGCAGCCAAGACAGGGGGCCCCCTGGGGGCTACACCTTC
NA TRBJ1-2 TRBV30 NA CAWSVRNRAFGYTF TGTGCCTGGAGTGTACGTAACAGGGCTTTCGGCTACACCTTC
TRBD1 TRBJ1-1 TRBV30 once CAWSVDRATEAFF TGTGCCTGGAGCGTAGACAGGGCCACTGAAGCTTTCTTT
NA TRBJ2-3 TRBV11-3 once CASSPGGTTDTQYF TGTGCCAGCAGCCCTGGGGGGACCACAGATACGCAGTATTTT
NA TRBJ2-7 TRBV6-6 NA CASSYAPRGFPYEQYF TGTGCCAGCAGTTATGCCCCCAGGGGTTTCCCCTACGAGCAGTACTTC
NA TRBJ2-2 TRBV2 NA CASSEIKGSTGELFF TGTGCCAGCAGTGAAATTAAGGGGTCCACCGGGGAGCTGTTTTTT
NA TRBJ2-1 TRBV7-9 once CASSLEEKGEFF TGTGCCAGCAGCTTAGAAGAGAAGGGGGAGTTCTTC
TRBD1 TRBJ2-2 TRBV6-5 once CAARDRHTGELFF TGTGCCGCCCGGGACAGACACACCGGGGAGCTGTTTTTT
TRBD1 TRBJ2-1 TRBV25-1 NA CASSRDSPYNEQFF TGTGCCAGCAGCAGGGACAGCCCCTACAATGAGCAGTTCTTC
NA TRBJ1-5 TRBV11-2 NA CASSLVPNQPQHF TGTGCCAGCAGCTTAGTCCCTAATCAGCCCCAGCATTTT